Presented here are 20 T cell receptor beta chains from one specimen sequenced in a study of T cell changes during pregnancy in multiple sclerosis. Measured with immunoSEQ multiplex PCR; TCRdb has only the in-frame clones, and not every one. The table has about 68,000 clones, under 95% seen once; the top ten hold 0.86%. The sample here was peripheral blood, taken in the second trimester of pregnancy. These receptors were obtained from a female donor with multiple sclerosis, enrolled in a pregnancy study.

A few counts support this clone. V is TRBV19 and J is TRBJ1-1; D remains unclear. The CDR3 runs 13 residues. V was trimmed by 8 bases and J by 6 bases, leaving 16 bases between them. Looked up from germline, CDR1 is LNHDA and CDR2 is SQIVND (reference sequence). CDR3 amino acids: CASAIGLEAEAFF. The DNA of the CDR3 is TGTGCCAGTGCGATAGGGCTGGAGGCTGAAGCTTTCTTT. Together with reference TRBV19 and TRBJ1-1, the CDR3 gives the full variable domain: DGGITQSPKYLFRKEGQNVTLSCEQNLNHDAMYWYRQDPGQGLRLIYYSQIVNDFQKGDIAEGYSVSREKKESFPLTVTSAQKNPTAFYLCASAIGLEAEAFFGQGTRLTVV.

This sequence joins TRBV6-1 and TRBJ2-3, with 12 bases lining up with TRBD2. With V trimmed by 4 bases and J by 0 bases, 8 bases remained unmatched. Germline values: CDR1 MNHNS, CDR2 SASEGT. CDR3 size: 18 residues. The CDR3 region has the DNA TGTGCCAGCAGTGCGCTAGCGGGGGGGCATGGGAGCACAGATACGCAGTATTTT. Translating gives CASSALAGGHGSTDTQYF.

The chain carries TRBV29-1 and TRBJ1-5, with D possibly matching TRBD1 (5 bases). V shed 6 bases and J shed 3 bases, with 12 bases lying between them. Germline V gene data show CDR1 as SQVTM and CDR2 as ANQGSEA. This CDR3 is built from 13 residues. The CDR3 nucleotides are TGCAGCGTCGAAACAGGTTCCAATCAGCCCCAGCATTTT. This sequence encodes CSVETGSNQPQHF.

Here the CDR3 reads CASLRLGGSTDTQYF. The CDR3 DNA is TGTGCCAGCCTTCGACTAGGAGGAAGCACAGATACGCAGTATTTT. The V call is TRBV13, the J call TRBJ2-3; possible D gene TRBD2, 6 bases. Between the trimmed V and J ends, which lost 8 bases and 0 bases, there was a span of 15 bases. CDR1 is PRHDT, CDR2 FYEKMQ, per germline (reference sequence). CDR3 length: 15 amino acids.

The chain joins TRBV25-1 to TRBJ1-4; perhaps TRBD1 as D (6 bases). Germline V CDR1 and CDR2: MGHDK, SYGVNS. The CDR3 extends over 14 amino acids. V lost 9 bases and J lost 2, with 13 bases in between. The CDR3, as DNA: TGTGCCAGTCAATTCACAGGGACTAATGAAAAACTGTTTTTT. It encodes CASQFTGTNEKLFF.

The rearrangement uses TRBV30 and TRBJ1-1, with 9 bases matching TRBD1. V gave up 2 bases and J gave up 4 bases; unmatched junction bases: 5. The CDR3 consists of 14 residues. The V gene's germline CDR1 is GTSNPN and CDR2 SVGIG (reference sequence). CDR3 residues: CAWSRETGGTEAFF. The CDR3 coding sequence is TGTGCCTGGAGTAGAGAGACAGGGGGCACTGAAGCTTTCTTT. The whole variable domain, remainder taken from reference TRBV30 and TRBJ1-1, is SQTIHQWPATLVQPVGSPLSLECTVEGTSNPNLYWYRQAAGRGLQLLFYSVGIGQISSEVPQNLSASRPQDRQFILSSKKLLLSDSGFYLCAWSRETGGTEAFFGQGTRLTVV.

This sequence joins TRBV6-5 and TRBJ2-7, with D possibly being TRBD2 (5 bases). The length of the CDR3 is 14 residues. V gave up 6 bases and J gave up 3 bases, with 15 bases separating them. CDR1 and CDR2 from the germline V gene are MNHEY and SVGAGI. The CDR3 protein is CASSFSATDYEQYF. CDR3 coding DNA: TGTGCCAGCAGCTTTAGCGCCACTGACTACGAGCAGTACTTC.

The chain has TRBV7-2 and TRBJ2-5; 10 positions match TRBD2. Looked up from germline, CDR1 is SGHTA and CDR2 is FQGNSA. J lost 5 bases, V lost 4 bases, and 7 bases had no gene match. CDR3 size: 15 residues. The CDR3 DNA sequence: TGTGCCAGCAGCTCTAAGCGGGGGGGCTGGGAGACCCAGTACTTC. It is translated as CASSSKRGGWETQYF.

The chain joins TRBV6-5 to TRBJ1-4; 9 bases are shared with TRBD1. Trimming at V came to 8 bases and at J to 9 bases, leaving 1 base not matched to a gene. Looked up from germline, CDR1 is MNHEY and CDR2 is SVGAGI. This CDR3 contains 11 residues. The CDR3 sequence is CASGTGKKLFF. As DNA, the CDR3 is TGTGCCAGCGGGACAGGGAAAAAACTGTTTTTT.

V and J are TRBV6-5 and TRBJ2-7; the match to TRBD2 covers 7 bases. Germline-derived CDR1 and CDR2 are MNHEY and SVGAGI. The CDR3 consists of 15 residues. V was pared by 8 bases and J by 1 base, with 11 bases of the junction left unmatched. The CDR3 loop is CASSTAGVSSYEQYF. For the CDR3, the DNA is TGTGCCAGCTCGACGGCGGGGGTGAGTTCCTACGAGCAGTACTTC.

The rearrangement links TRBV7-3 to TRBJ2-6; 8 bases are shared with TRBD1. Germline CDR1 and CDR2: SGHTA and FQGTGA. Germline trimming cut 5 bases from V and 0 bases from J; bases unmatched to any gene: 18. The CDR3 runs to 21 residues. The CDR3 nucleotides are TGTGCCAGCAGCCCTCGTCCCGGGACAGGATTCTTAAGCTCTGGGGCCAACGTCCTGACTTTC. Its translation is CASSPRPGTGFLSSGANVLTF.

This clone has just one count. J is TRBJ1-1 and V is TRBV5-4; D perhaps matches TRBD1 (6 bases). V lost 3 bases to trimming and J lost 1 base, with 10 bases between them. Germline V gene data show CDR1 as SGHNT and CDR2 as YYREEE (reference sequence). CDR3 length: 14 residues. In DNA, the CDR3 is TGTGCCAGCAGCTCGGGACATCCGAACACTGAAGCTTTCTTT. Translation gives CASSSGHPNTEAFF.

V usage is TRBV5-6 and J usage is TRBJ1-4, with D uncertain. The V end was cut by 1 base, the J end by 8 bases, with 12 bases between. Germline V CDR1 and CDR2: SGHDT, YYEEEE. The CDR3 runs 14 residues. For the CDR3, the DNA is TGTGCCAGCAGCTTGAAGAGGGTCGGGGAAAAACTGTTTTTT. This encodes CASSLKRVGEKLFF.

The table lists this clone with a count of one. The rearrangement joins TRBV9 to TRBJ2-3; TRBD2 aligns across 8 bases. The CDR3 is 16 amino acids. With 5 bases clipped from V and 1 base from J, the junction kept 9 bases outside the gene matches. Germline V CDR1 and CDR2: SGDLS, YYNGEE. The CDR3 sequence: CASSPSWRGGTDTQYF. CDR3 coding DNA: TGTGCCAGCAGTCCTTCCTGGCGGGGGGGCACAGATACGCAGTATTTT.

The chain has TRBV6-5 and TRBJ2-5; a weak D match, TRBD1 (5 bases). Deletions cut 7 bases from V and 5 bases from J, with 8 bases between. The CDR3 is 11 residues long. CDR1 and CDR2 (germline): MNHEY, SVGAGI. This chain's CDR3 is CASTKGETQYF. The CDR3 DNA sequence: TGTGCCAGCACGAAGGGGGAGACCCAGTACTTC.

The chain employs TRBV6-5 and TRBJ1-2; 7 bases are shared with TRBD1. Unmatched junction bases numbered 6, after V lost 5 bases and J lost 0 bases. Germline assignment: CDR1 MNHEY and CDR2 SVGAGI. The CDR3 consists of 15 residues. The chain's CDR3 is CASSRDRNSNYGYTF. CDR3 DNA: TGTGCCAGCAGTAGGGACAGAAACTCTAACTATGGCTACACCTTC.

This sequence joins TRBV4-1 and TRBJ1-1; TRBD1 matches at 8 bases. The length of the CDR3 is 16 residues. Germline V lookup: CDR1 MGHRA, CDR2 YSYEKL. The J segment lost 0 bases and the V segment lost 1 base, leaving 4 bases of the junction unmatched. The CDR3 nucleotides are TGCGCCAGCAGCCAAGGACAGGGGCCGGTGAACACTGAAGCTTTCTTT. This gives the protein CASSQGQGPVNTEAFF.

The chain couples TRBV6-1 to TRBJ2-7; TRBD2 matches 9 bases. J gave up 0 bases and V 4 bases, and 4 bases lay outside the gene matches. This CDR3 contains 15 residues. Germline CDR1 is MNHNS and CDR2 is SASEGT. The CDR3 sequence is CASSGLAGSSYEQYF. Written as DNA, the CDR3 is TGTGCCAGCAGTGGGCTAGCGGGGAGCTCCTACGAGCAGTACTTC.

This sequence joins TRBV4-2 and TRBJ2-7, with 12 nucleotides matching TRBD2. The CDR3 is 16 residues long. Germline values: CDR1 LGHNA, CDR2 YNFKEQ. Trimming at V came to 4 bases and at J to 1 base, leaving 5 bases not matched to a gene. The CDR3 DNA reads as TGTGCCAGCAGCCCCCGGACTAGCGGGGTGTCCTACGAGCAGTACTTC. Translation gives CASSPRTSGVSYEQYF.

This clone is classed as medium-sized. This sequence joins TRBV19 and TRBJ1-1; a possible D gene is TRBD1 (5 bases). Per the germline V gene, CDR1 is LNHDA and CDR2 is SQIVND (reference sequence). The CDR3 is 14 residues long. Trimming pared 5 bases from V and 3 bases from J, leaving 13 bases between. The CDR3 loop reads CASSPTTVYTEAFF. CDR3 in DNA: TGTGCCAGTAGTCCCACGACAGTCTACACTGAAGCTTTCTTT.